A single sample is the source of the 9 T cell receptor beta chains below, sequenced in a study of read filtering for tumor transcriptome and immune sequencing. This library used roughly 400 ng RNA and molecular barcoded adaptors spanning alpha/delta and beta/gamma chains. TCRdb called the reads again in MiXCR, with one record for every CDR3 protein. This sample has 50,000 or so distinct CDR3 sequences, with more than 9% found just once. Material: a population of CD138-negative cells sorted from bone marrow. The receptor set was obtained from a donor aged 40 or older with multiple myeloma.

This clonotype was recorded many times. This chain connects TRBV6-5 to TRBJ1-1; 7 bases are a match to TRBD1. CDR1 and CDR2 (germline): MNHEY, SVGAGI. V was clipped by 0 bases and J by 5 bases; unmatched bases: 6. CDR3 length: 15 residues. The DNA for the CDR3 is TGTGCCAGCAGTTACTCAGGGGGCCGGAATACTGAAGCTTTCTTT. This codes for CASSYSGGRNTEAFF.

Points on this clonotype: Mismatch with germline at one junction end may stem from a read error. The DNA of the CDR3 is TGTGCTAGCAGCCCAATCGCCTCAACAGATACGCAGTATTTT. It specifies CASSPIASTDTQYF. The rearrangement uses TRBV7-7 and TRBJ2-3; D gene ambiguous. Looked up from germline, CDR1 is SSHAT and CDR2 is FNYEAQ (reference sequence). This CDR3 comprises 14 residues. The variable domain in full, completed from reference TRBV7-7 and TRBJ2-3, reads GAGVSQSPRYKVTKRGQDVTLRCDPISSHATLYWYQQALGQGPEFLTYFNYEAQPDKSGLPSDRFSAERPEGSISTLTIQRTEQRDSAMYRCASSPIASTDTQYFGPGTRLTVL.

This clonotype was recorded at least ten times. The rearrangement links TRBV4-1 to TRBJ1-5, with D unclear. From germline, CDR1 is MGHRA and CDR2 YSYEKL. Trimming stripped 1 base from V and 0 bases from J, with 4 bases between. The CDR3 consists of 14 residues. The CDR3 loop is CASSQGVSNQPQHF. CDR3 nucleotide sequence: TGCGCCAGCAGCCAAGGAGTTAGCAATCAGCCCCAGCATTTT.

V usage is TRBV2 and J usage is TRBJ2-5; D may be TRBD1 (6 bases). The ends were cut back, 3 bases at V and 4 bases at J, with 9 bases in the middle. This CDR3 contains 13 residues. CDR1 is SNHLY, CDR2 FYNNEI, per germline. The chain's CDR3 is CASSDGRGETQYF. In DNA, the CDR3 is TGTGCCAGCAGTGATGGCAGGGGAGAGACCCAGTACTTC.

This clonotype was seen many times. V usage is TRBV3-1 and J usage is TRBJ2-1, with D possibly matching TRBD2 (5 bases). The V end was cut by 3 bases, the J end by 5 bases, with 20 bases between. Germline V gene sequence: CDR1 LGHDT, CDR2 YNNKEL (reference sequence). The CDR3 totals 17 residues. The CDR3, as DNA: TGTGCCAGCAGCCAGAGGGATTTTGGGATGGGTAACAATGAGCAGTTCTTC. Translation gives CASSQRDFGMGNNEQFF.

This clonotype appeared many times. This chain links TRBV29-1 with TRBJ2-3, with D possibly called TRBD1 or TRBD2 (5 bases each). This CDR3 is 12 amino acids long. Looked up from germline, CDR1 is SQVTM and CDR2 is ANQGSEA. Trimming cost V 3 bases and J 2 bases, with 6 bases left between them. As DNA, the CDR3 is TGCAGCGTTGAGGGGGTCACAGATACGCAGTATTTT. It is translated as CSVEGVTDTQYF.

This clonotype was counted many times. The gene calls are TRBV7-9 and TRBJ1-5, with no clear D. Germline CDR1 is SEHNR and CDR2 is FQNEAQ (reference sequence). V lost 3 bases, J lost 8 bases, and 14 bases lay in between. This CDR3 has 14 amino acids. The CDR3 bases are TGTGCCAGCAGCTTCGGGCCCGCTAGGGAGCCCCAGCATTTT. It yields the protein CASSFGPAREPQHF.

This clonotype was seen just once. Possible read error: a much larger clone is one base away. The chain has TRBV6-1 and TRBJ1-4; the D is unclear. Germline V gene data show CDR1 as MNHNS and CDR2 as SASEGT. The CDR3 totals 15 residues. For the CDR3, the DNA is TGTGCCAGCAGTGAAGCGGGGAAGGCGCGGGAAAAACTGTGTTTT. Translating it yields CASSEAGKAREKLCF.

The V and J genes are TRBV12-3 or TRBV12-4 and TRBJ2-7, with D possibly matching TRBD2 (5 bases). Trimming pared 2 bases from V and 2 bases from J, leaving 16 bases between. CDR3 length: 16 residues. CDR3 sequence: CASSLLSGLLAYEQYF. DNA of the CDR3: TGTGCCAGCAGTTTATTATCGGGATTATTGGCCTACGAGCAGTACTTC.